This TCR beta chain stems from a study of metastatic and nonmetastatic thyroid tumors. This clone was seen once. TCRdb redid the clone calls on the PCR reads using MiXCR. The repertoire includes 3,900 or so clones, 30% to 45% of them detected once, and around a third sits in the top ten. The CDR3 contains 13 residues. J lost 5 bases, V lost 4 bases, and 5 bases had no gene match. From germline, CDR1 is SGHKS and CDR2 YYEKEE (reference sequence). Patients were all untreated before their thyroid surgery. The clonotype was recovered from a male donor with papillary thyroid cancer or a benign thyroid nodule (not recorded which). Some clones in this sample may be carry-over from other donors' samples. The chain combines TRBV5-5 with TRBJ1-2; 7 bases match TRBD1. The sample was tumor tissue. The CDR3 loop is CASSADRVYGYTF. CDR3 DNA sequence: TGTGCCAGCAGCGCAGACAGGGTATATGGCTACACCTTC. Full variable domain (missing parts from reference TRBV5-5 and TRBJ1-2): DAGVTQSPTHLIKTRGQQVTLRCSPISGHKSVSWYQQVLGQGPQFIFQYYEKEERGRGNFPDRFSARQFPNYSSELNVNALLLGDSALYLCASSADRVYGYTFGSGTRLTVV.